A selection of T cell receptor beta chains follows, all from one sample in a study of T cells in Graves' hyperthyroidism and ophthalmopathy. In TCRdb, the multiplex PCR reads were re-called with MiXCR into one record per CDR3 protein. The table has approximately 330,000 distinct CDR3 sequences, around 15% seen once. Sequencing input: blood. These receptors came from a woman aged 40 to 55 with Graves' ophthalmopathy. The CDR3 runs from the conserved cysteine through the conserved F or W. D genes are given only for firm matches. Clone size is stated in some rows and not others, as once, few, many or a class when expanded.

v_call	d_call	clone_size	cdr3_aa
TRBV6-1	.	many	CASSSKGVTEAFF
TRBV2	.	many	CASSEESSYNEQFF
TRBV20-1	.	many	CSARDYYIPYGYTF
TRBV6-1	.	many	CASSLHSGLPNTEAFF
TRBV20-1	.	many	CSASPGRIYEQYF
TRBV7-2	.	many	CASSPQSNDNEQFF
TRBV27	.	many	CASSPDSRYGYTF
TRBV13	.	many	CASSLRLVGEQFF
TRBV20-1	.	few	CSASGHPSSYNEQFF
TRBV7-2	TRBD1	many	CASSPTTGEQFF
TRBV7-2	TRBD2	many	CASSLGSLAGKSSYEQYF
TRBV12-3/TRBV12-4	TRBD1	few	CASSNRGIGGNQPQHF
TRBV2	.	many	CASSEALLAARESGNTIYF
TRBV20-1	.	many	CSARRDGSYEQYF
TRBV7-2	.	many	CASSLGSGRGNEQFF
TRBV19	TRBD1	.	CASKDGTVYTGELFF
TRBV6-6	.	many	CASSYSGGMKTQYF
TRBV14	.	.	CASRQYGRGKETQYF
TRBV5-1	.	few	CASSSGRASGANVLTF
TRBV12-3/TRBV12-4	.	many	CASSLDGSSYEQYF
TRBV7-2	.	many	CASSLKGTGELFF
TRBV20-1	.	.	CSARVGARSGNTIYF
TRBV19	.	many	CASTHTGSNTGELFF
TRBV11-2	TRBD1	many	CASSPGQGTRREQYF
TRBV19	TRBD2	many	CASPASWLADDTDTQYF
TRBV11-2	.	many	CASSLSGQMGWEQFF
TRBV7-2	.	.	CASSPGRNHYEQYF
TRBV11-2	TRBD2	many	CASSISGRANEQYF
TRBV7-2	.	many	CASSLEGGAEAFF
TRBV5-1	.	.	CASSFWQNTEAFF
TRBV28	TRBD1	medium-sized	CASSFDRGKETQYF
TRBV20-1	.	many	CSARSLTGNTDTQYF
TRBV18	.	.	CASSPPTAPISTGELFF
TRBV5-6	.	.	CASSLGYGEGSQETQYF
TRBV5-4	.	many	CASSSPGLEQFF
TRBV13	.	many	CASSRVGTDTQYF
TRBV28	.	many	CAISRVWHTEAFF
TRBV20-1	TRBD2	few	CSAASSGVYNEQFF
TRBV15	.	many	CATSTSGVGDEQFF
TRBV20-1	.	few	CRDYRDGLSYPNYGYTF
TRBV10-3	TRBD2	many	CAIGTSGNSYEQYF
TRBV18	.	few	CASSPGRNSYEQYF
TRBV28	TRBD2	many	CASSLSSGRSYNEQFF
TRBV3-1	TRBD1	.	CASSPGGLLKEEKLFF